One and the same sample provided the 4 T cell receptor beta chains below, sequenced in a study of cytomegalovirus exposure and HLA in healthy donors. Primers included in the PCR were 60 Vbeta and 13 Jbeta primers. Assay: immunoSEQ multiplex PCR; the TCRdb copy retains only in-frame clones and omits some. The sample includes 180,000 or so clones, about three quarters seen only once; the top ten take roughly 1.5%. Source material: PBMCs. These receptors all stem from a man aged 18 to 29 in good health and CMV-seronegative.

CDR3 in amino acids: CASSRGYSGTIGTGELFF. The CDR3 region has the DNA TGCGCCAGCAGCCGAGGTTATAGCGGGACAATAGGCACCGGGGAGCTGTTTTTT. This rearrangement joins TRBV4-3 to TRBJ2-2; 8 bases agree with TRBD2. Trimming removed 4 bases from V and 4 bases from J; junction bases left unmatched: 14. This CDR3 spans 18 amino acids. The germline CDR1 and CDR2 sequences are LGHNA and YSLEER.

The chain employs TRBV14 and TRBJ2-4; D is perhaps TRBD2 (6 bases). CDR3 size: 16 residues. Germline lookup yields CDR1 SGHDN and CDR2 FVKESK. Between the trimmed V and J ends, which lost 4 bases and 2 bases, there was a span of 15 bases. The CDR3 DNA follows: TGTGCCAGCAGCCCTGGACTACCTTTGACCAAAAACATTCAGTACTTC. Translation: CASSPGLPLTKNIQYF.

CDR3 nucleotide sequence: TGTGCCAGCAGCGTATGGCAGGGGGCTGACACCGGGGAGCTGTTTTTT. Amino acids: CASSVWQGADTGELFF. The chain uses TRBV9 and TRBJ2-2; TRBD1 matches at 8 bases. Germline lookup yields CDR1 SGDLS and CDR2 YYNGEE. V trimming: 1 base; J trimming: 3 bases; junction bases outside the gene matches: 5. The CDR3 contains 16 residues.

The chain uses TRBV7-9 and TRBJ1-1; 8 bases line up with TRBD1. This CDR3 region has 14 residues. Trimming removed 5 bases from V and 7 bases from J; junction bases left unmatched: 9. Germline loops: CDR1 SEHNR, CDR2 FQNEAQ (reference sequence). The chain's CDR3 is CASSQGAPGVEAFF. Written as DNA, the CDR3 is TGTGCCAGCAGCCAGGGGGCCCCTGGGGTTGAAGCTTTCTTT.